These T cell receptor beta chains were read from a single sample in a study of blood T cell repertoires in COVID-19. TCRdb keeps only in-frame clones here, not all; method: immunoSEQ multiplex PCR. The repertoire holds more than 300,000 clones, about 90% seen once, with around 3.5% in the top ten. The sample consisted of peripheral blood. The receptor set was obtained from a woman under 30 who had recovered from COVID-19. CDR3s include the opening cysteine and the closing phenylalanine or tryptophan. D genes are given only for firm matches. Expanded clones get a size class; other rows say once, few or many, or leave the size out.

>TRBV7-8|-|TRBJ1-1|-
TGTGCCAGCAGCTTAATTCTAGGGGGCACTGAAGCTTTCTTT
CASSLILGGTEAFF
>TRBV9|-|TRBJ1-2|TRBD1
TGTGCCAGCAGCGTAGCCCCCGGGACAGGCTCGCGGAACTATGGCTACACCTTC
CASSVAPGTGSRNYGYTF
>TRBV7-9|-|TRBJ1-2|-
TGTGCCAGCAGCTTACAGGGATTCAACTATGGCTACACCTTC
CASSLQGFNYGYTF
>TRBV30|-|TRBJ1-4|-
TGTGCCTGGAGTGGAGGGCGACGCGAAAAACTGTTTTTT
CAWSGGRREKLFF
>TRBV30|-|TRBJ2-1|TRBD2
TGTGCCTGGAGCAATCCGGGACTAGCGGTATCCTACAATGAGCAGTTCTTC
CAWSNPGLAVSYNEQFF
>TRBV6-2/TRBV6-3|-|TRBJ1-1|TRBD1
TGTGCCAGCAGTTGGGGTAGTTTTCTTCGGGACAGGGAGAATACTGAAGCTTTCTTT
CASSWGSFLRDRENTEAFF
>TRBV2|-|TRBJ2-6|-
TGTGCCAGCAGTTCACTAGGGACCAACGTCCTGACTTTC
CASSSLGTNVLTF
>TRBV11-2|-|TRBJ2-4|-
TGTGCCAGGCGGGCCCCGCCCCCCCAAAACATTCAGTACTTC
CARRAPPPQNIQYF
>TRBV27|-|TRBJ2-3|TRBD2
TGTGCCAGCAGTCTCAGACTAGCGGATAGCACAGATACGCAGTATTTT
CASSLRLADSTDTQYF
>TRBV12-5|-|TRBJ2-3|TRBD2
TGTGCTAGTGGTTTTGCCCAGAGGGCGCGGGGGAGGGCCTCCCCCACAGATACGCAGTATTTT
CASGFAQRARGRASPTDTQYF
>TRBV2|-|TRBJ1-6|-
TGTGCCAGCAGTGAAGTTGTAGGGGCAGGATCACCCCTCCACTTT
CASSEVVGAGSPLHF
>TRBV30|once|TRBJ1-5|-
TGTGCCTGGAGTGTAACCCAGATAAATCAGCCCCAGCATTTT
CAWSVTQINQPQHF
>TRBV3-1/TRBV3-2|-|TRBJ2-1|TRBD2
TGTGCCAGCAGCCAGACCGGCGGGGGGCTAGCGGGACATTCCTACAATGAGCAGTTCTTC
CASSQTGGGLAGHSYNEQFF
>TRBV3-1/TRBV3-2|-|TRBJ1-1|-
TGTGCCAGCAGCCAAGACGTGACAACCCGGGGCACTGAAGCTTTCTTT
CASSQDVTTRGTEAFF
>TRBV18|-|TRBJ2-1|-
TGTGCCAGCTCACCAGGGACACCGGGGCCTTACAATGAGCAGTTCTTC
CASSPGTPGPYNEQFF
>TRBV11-2|-|TRBJ1-5|-
TGTGCCAGCATCACCAGACAGGCCCGAGGGGCTCAGCCCCAGCATTTT
CASITRQARGAQPQHF
>TRBV15|-|TRBJ2-2|TRBD2
TGTGCCACCAGCGGAGGGGACTACCTCACCGGGGAGCTGTTTTTT
CATSGGDYLTGELFF
>TRBV5-1|-|TRBJ2-1|-
TGCGCCAGCAGCTTGCGCGGGGCCTCCTACAATGAGCAGTTCTTC
CASSLRGASYNEQFF
>TRBV10-1|-|TRBJ1-6|-
TGCGCCAGCAGTGAGGTCGGGGGGGAATCACCCCTCCACTTT
CASSEVGGESPLHF
>TRBV7-8|-|TRBJ2-1|TRBD1
TGTGCCAGCAGCTACCACGACAGGGGAAATGAGCAGTTCTTC
CASSYHDRGNEQFF
>TRBV2|-|TRBJ2-3|-
TGTGCCAGCAGTGAATTGGGCAGTAGCACAGATACGCAGTATTTT
CASSELGSSTDTQYF
>TRBV20-1|few|TRBJ1-1|-
TGCAGTGCTAGTTATATAGGCGGAACGCTAGAAGCTTTCTTT
CSASYIGGTLEAFF